This T cell receptor (beta chain) originates from a study of technical replicates of blood from a handful of donors. Data came from immunoSEQ multiplex PCR; TCRdb stores just in-frame clones and leaves some out. The repertoire has some 66,000 clones, around 89% of them found once; the top ten carry roughly 4.6%. V was clipped by 6 bases and J by 8 bases; unmatched bases: 8. Per germline, CDR1 SEHNR and CDR2 FQNEAQ (reference sequence). CDR3 length: 14 amino acids. V usage is TRBV7-9 and J usage is TRBJ2-1, with 9 bases aligning to TRBD2. The specimen was PBMCs. This clonotype was sampled from a human donor in good health. Some clones in this sample may be carry-over from other donors' samples. CDR3 residues: CASRSGTSIHEQFF. DNA of the CDR3: TGTGCCAGCAGGAGTGGGACTAGCATCCATGAGCAGTTCTTC.